This passage covers 21 T cell receptor beta chains from one sample sequenced in a study of CD8+ T cells in alopecia areata. Reverse transcription of extracted RNA yielded cDNA, which provided the sequencing template. Using immunoSEQ multiplex PCR, the repertoire was profiled, and TCRdb retains in-frame clones only, with some absent. The repertoire holds 20,000 to 30,000 clones, with about 50% as singletons. Sequenced material: NKG2D-high CD8+ T cells sorted from blood. The receptors stem from a human donor with alopecia areata.

This clone was observed a handful of times. The gene calls are TRBV5-1 and TRBJ1-2; maybe TRBD1 (6 bases). The CDR3 covers 14 residues. Per germline, CDR1 SGHRS and CDR2 YFSETQ. Trimming removed 4 bases at V and 5 bases at J, with 15 bases between. The CDR3 spells CASSAEETGYGYTF. The CDR3 DNA sequence: TGCGCCAGCAGCGCCGAGGAAACAGGGTATGGCTACACCTTC.

This chain uses TRBV19 with TRBJ2-2; D remains ambiguous. The germline V gene encodes CDR1 LNHDA and CDR2 SQIVND (reference sequence). The CDR3 sequence is 12 residues long. Trimming left V 3 bases short and J 5 bases short, with 4 bases between. The CDR3 nucleotides read TGTGCCAGTAGTATTTCGACCGGGGAGCTGTTTTTT. It is translated as CASSISTGELFF.

This clone was seen a few times. V is TRBV19 and J is TRBJ1-5; D call uncertain. The CDR3 contains 15 residues. V shed 5 bases and J shed 3 bases, with 14 bases lying between them. The germline gives CDR1 LNHDA, CDR2 SQIVND (reference sequence). The CDR3 nucleotides read TGTGCCAGTAGTTCCTGGGCAGCCTTCAATCAGCCCCAGCATTTT. Translated, it gives CASSSWAAFNQPQHF.

This chain uses TRBV15 with TRBJ2-1, with TRBD2 as a possible D gene (5 bases). The germline CDR1 and CDR2 sequences are LNHNV and YYDKDF (reference sequence). V shed 6 bases and J shed 8 bases, with 17 bases lying between them. The CDR3 runs 14 residues. The CDR3 nucleotides read TGTGCCACCAGGGATCCCGGGATATTGGATGAGCAGTTCTTC. It is translated as CATRDPGILDEQFF.

This clone was counted between two and nine times. This chain connects TRBV19 to TRBJ2-2, with D unresolved. Deletions cut 5 bases from V and 6 bases from J, with 10 bases between. The germline V gene encodes CDR1 LNHDA and CDR2 SQIVND (reference sequence). There are 13 residues in the CDR3. CDR3 region: CASSSDLAGELFF. CDR3 sequence (DNA): TGTGCCAGTAGTTCAGACCTGGCCGGGGAGCTGTTTTTT.

This chain connects TRBV13 to TRBJ2-6, with 8 bases identical to TRBD1. Looked up from germline, CDR1 is PRHDT and CDR2 is FYEKMQ (reference sequence). The CDR3 loop spans 17 amino acids. Trimming took 8 bases from V and 0 from J; bases not matched to a gene: 9. Written as DNA, the CDR3 is TGTGCCAGCGGAAAAGACAGGGGAAACTCTGGGGCCAACGTCCTGACTTTC. Protein sequence: CASGKDRGNSGANVLTF.

As DNA, the CDR3 is TGCAGCGTCCCCGATATCGTTACAGCCGATGAGACCCAGTACTTC. Translated: CSVPDIVTADETQYF. The chain combines TRBV29-1 with TRBJ2-5; D unclear. This CDR3 region has 15 residues. Trimming stripped 6 bases from V and 5 bases from J, with 22 bases between. Germline V lookup: CDR1 SQVTM, CDR2 ANQGSEA.

The chain has TRBV19 and TRBJ2-1, with a tentative D call TRBD2 (6 bases). The CDR3 has 13 residues. The V end lost 5 bases, the J end lost 5 bases, and 10 bases lay between the germline ends. The germline V gene has CDR1 LNHDA and CDR2 SQIVND (reference sequence). The chain's CDR3 is CASSSSANNEQFF. CDR3 nucleotides: TGTGCCAGTAGTTCTAGCGCAAACAATGAGCAGTTCTTC.

This clone was observed a single time. V is TRBV5-1 and J is TRBJ2-2; D is possibly TRBD1 (6 bases). V dropped 1 base and J dropped 7 bases, with 14 bases sitting between them. Looked up from germline, CDR1 is SGHRS and CDR2 is YFSETQ. CDR3 length equals 15 residues. The CDR3 DNA sequence: TGCGCCAGCAGCTTGTACAGGGACAATATCGGGGAGCTGTTTTTT. Translation gives CASSLYRDNIGELFF.

This chain joins TRBV13 and TRBJ1-2, with no clear D. There are 14 residues in the CDR3. V was pared by 0 bases and J by 7 bases, with 12 bases between. Germline V gene data show CDR1 as PRHDT and CDR2 as FYEKMQ (reference sequence). In DNA, the CDR3 is TGTGCCAGCAGCTTAGGCCGGGGTTCGGGTGGCTACACCTTC. This encodes CASSLGRGSGGYTF.

This clone was counted only a few times. The V and J genes are TRBV14 and TRBJ2-7, with TRBD2 identical over 8 bases. The CDR3 is 15 amino acids. V shed 3 bases, J shed 2 bases, and the junction held 6 bases outside the gene matches. In germline, CDR1 is SGHDN, CDR2 FVKESK. The CDR3 DNA reads as TGTGCCAGCAGCCAGTTTGCGGGGGGCACCTACGAGCAGTACTTC. It codes for CASSQFAGGTYEQYF. Supplemented by reference TRBV14 and TRBJ2-7, the full variable domain reads EAGVTQFPSHSVIEKGQTVTLRCDPISGHDNLYWYRRVMGKEIKFLLHFVKESKQDESGMPNNRFLAERTGGTYSTLKVQPAELEDSGVYFCASSQFAGGTYEQYFGPGTRLTVT.

The chain links TRBV7-9 to TRBJ2-4; D perhaps matches TRBD1 (7 bases). Germline V gene sequence: CDR1 SEHNR, CDR2 FQNEAQ (reference sequence). The CDR3 runs 16 residues. The V and J ends lost 2 bases and 0 bases respectively, with 11 bases between them. The CDR3 DNA sequence: TGTGCCAGCAGCTTATGGAGGGGGCTAGCCAAAAACATTCAGTACTTC. It translates to CASSLWRGLAKNIQYF. Full variable domain (remainder filled in from reference TRBV7-9 and TRBJ2-4): DTGVSQNPRHKITKRGQNVTFRCDPISEHNRLYWYRQTLGQGPEFLTYFQNEAQLEKSRLLSDRFSAERPKGSFSTLEIQRTEQGDSAMYLCASSLWRGLAKNIQYFGAGTRLSVL.

This clone has more than one count but fewer than ten. The rearrangement joins TRBV27 to TRBJ1-1; tentatively, D is TRBD1 (6 bases). Germline V gene data show CDR1 as MNHEY and CDR2 as SMNVEV (reference sequence). V was cut by 2 bases and J by 8 bases, with 12 bases left in between. The CDR3 runs 13 residues. In DNA, the CDR3 is TGTGCCAGCAGTTTAGACCGGGGGCGAGAAGCTTTCTTT. It specifies CASSLDRGREAFF.

This chain connects TRBV13 to TRBJ1-1, with unresolved D. The length of the CDR3 is 15 residues. Germline CDR1 is PRHDT and CDR2 is FYEKMQ (reference sequence). Trimming pared 3 bases from V and 0 bases from J, leaving 11 bases between. The CDR3, as DNA: TGTGCCAGCAGCTTCGAGGGCGGCCTGAACACTGAAGCTTTCTTT. Protein: CASSFEGGLNTEAFF.

The chain uses TRBV7-9 and TRBJ2-3; the D call may be TRBD1 or TRBD2 (5 bases each). The CDR3 sequence is 15 residues long. V shed 2 bases and J shed 4 bases, with 13 bases lying between them. CDR1 is SEHNR and CDR2 is FQNEAQ in the germline V gene (reference sequence). The CDR3 loop reads CASSLRDDGADTQYF. CDR3 nucleotide sequence: TGTGCCAGCAGCTTAAGGGACGATGGCGCAGATACGCAGTATTTT.

V gene TRBV7-3 combines with J gene TRBJ1-1; D is uncertain. V lost 5 bases to trimming and J lost 6 bases, with 16 bases between them. The CDR3 is 14 residues long. Germline CDR1 is SGHTA and CDR2 is FQGTGA. The CDR3, as DNA: TGTGCCAGCAGCCCAGCACATAGGTCCCCTGAAGCTTTCTTT. It encodes CASSPAHRSPEAFF.

This clone showed up just a few times. V is TRBV4-1 and J is TRBJ1-1, with TRBD1 matching 8 bases. Per germline, CDR1 MGHRA and CDR2 YSYEKL. J lost 8 bases, V lost 0 bases, and 5 bases had no gene match. The CDR3 extends over 14 amino acids. The CDR3 DNA follows: TGCGCCAGCAGCCAAGATCCCAGGGGGCCCGAAGCTTTCTTT. Its protein is CASSQDPRGPEAFF.

The chain uses TRBV7-3 and TRBJ2-5; 8 nucleotides agree with TRBD2. Germline CDR1 reads SGHTA; CDR2 reads FQGTGA. V gave up 5 bases and J gave up 1 base; unmatched junction bases: 3. The CDR3 is 14 amino acids. The CDR3 region is CASSQLAAQETQYF. CDR3 in DNA: TGTGCCAGCAGCCAACTAGCGGCCCAAGAGACCCAGTACTTC.

This clone was seen a handful of times. The rearrangement links TRBV10-1 to TRBJ2-1; D call uncertain. The CDR3 length is 14 residues. V was pared by 4 bases and J by 2 bases, with 9 bases between. Germline V gives CDR1 WNHNN, CDR2 SYGVQD (reference sequence). CDR3 coding DNA: TGCGCCAGCAGTGCTACTGGCCCCTACAATGAGCAGTTCTTC. This sequence encodes CASSATGPYNEQFF.

The chain carries TRBV5-1 and TRBJ2-1, with 13 bases fitting TRBD2. The CDR3 contains 18 residues. Per the germline V gene, CDR1 is SGHRS and CDR2 is YFSETQ. The trim removed 0 bases at V and 2 bases at J, leaving 5 bases unmatched. The CDR3 spells CASSLELAGGPTYNEQFF. In DNA, the CDR3 is TGCGCCAGCAGCTTGGAACTAGCGGGAGGGCCCACCTACAATGAGCAGTTCTTC. Based on the CDR3 plus reference TRBV5-1 and TRBJ2-1, the full variable domain is KAGVTQTPRYLIKTRGQQVTLSCSPISGHRSVSWYQQTPGQGLQFLFEYFSETQRNKGNFPGRFSGRQFSNSRSEMNVSTLELGDSALYLCASSLELAGGPTYNEQFFGPGTRLTVL.

This clone was recorded only once. This chain joins TRBV7-8 and TRBJ2-3; TRBD2 matches at 9 bases. J lost 10 bases, V lost 5 bases, and 16 bases had no gene match. Germline V gene lookup returns CDR1 SGHVS and CDR2 FQNEAQ. This CDR3 is 16 amino acids long. Written as DNA, the CDR3 is TGTGCCAGCAGCCCACCGGGGCTAGCGGGATCGGTGGCGCAGTATTTT. Translating gives CASSPPGLAGSVAQYF.